This TCR beta chain is from a study of blood T cell repertoires in COVID-19. Study information: Both acute and convalescent COVID-19 samples were obtained from the United States, Italy and Spain. T cells, B-cell-depleted T cells, or PBMCs supplied cDNA or gDNA.

This CDR3 region has 15 residues. Germline V gives CDR1 SGHTA, CDR2 FQGNSA. The germline V and J ends were trimmed by 3 bases and 3 bases, with 15 bases remaining between them. As processed by the authors: Estimates of nucleated cell counts were drawn from the amplification of reference gene primers. The assay was immunoSEQ multiplex PCR, and TCRdb's table has in-frame clones only and misses some. V, J and clone size reflect that table, while D and trimming were determined from the DNA. The sample includes 90,000 to 150,000 clones, 75% to 90% of them seen just once. The material sequenced was peripheral blood. This sequence joins TRBV7-2 and TRBJ2-7; D possibly corresponds to TRBD2 (6 bases). This clonotype originated in a man between 65 and 80 years old with active or convalescent COVID-19. The CDR3 bases are TGTGCCAGCAGCTTCAAAAGCACTAGCAGCTACGAGCAGTACTTC. It specifies CASSFKSTSSYEQYF.